This T cell receptor beta chain was identified in a study of blood T cell repertoires in COVID-19. The wider study: The origin of the acute and convalescent COVID-19 samples was the United States, Italy and Spain. Nucleic acid was either cDNA or gDNA, and it came from T cells, B-cell-depleted T cells, or PBMCs.

V was clipped by 0 bases and J by 0 bases, with 11 bases between them. This CDR3 contains 17 residues. The V gene's germline CDR1 is MRHNA and CDR2 SNTAGT. Study processing details: Nucleated cell counts were estimated from reference gene primer amplification. This table comes from immunoSEQ multiplex PCR, and its TCRdb copy is limited to in-frame clones, with some not included. For V, J and clone size, that table is used; D and trimming come from the DNA. The sample includes over 140,000 clones, around 73% of them seen just once. Sequencing was carried out using peripheral blood. The chain combines TRBV6-4 with TRBJ1-4; possible D gene TRBD1, 5 bases. This clonotype originated in a woman aged 45-59 years with active or convalescent COVID-19. The CDR3 DNA is TGTGCCAGCAGTGACTCGTCCAGGGTCCCAACTAATGAAAAACTGTTTTTT. As protein: CASSDSSRVPTNEKLFF.